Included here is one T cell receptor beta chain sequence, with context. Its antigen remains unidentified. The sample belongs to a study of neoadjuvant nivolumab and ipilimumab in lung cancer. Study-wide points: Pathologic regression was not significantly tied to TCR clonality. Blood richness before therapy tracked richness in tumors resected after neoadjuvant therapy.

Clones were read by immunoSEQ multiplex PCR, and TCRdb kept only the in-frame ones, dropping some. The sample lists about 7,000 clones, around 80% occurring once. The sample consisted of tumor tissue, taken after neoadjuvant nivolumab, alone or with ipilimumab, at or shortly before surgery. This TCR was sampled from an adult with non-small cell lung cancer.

The CDR3 bases are TGTGCCAGCAGCCCCCGCCGACAGGGCCTTAATGAAAAACTGTTTTTT. This encodes CASSPRRQGLNEKLFF. This chain links TRBV14 with TRBJ1-4; TRBD1 matches at 7 bases. The CDR3 is 16 residues long. Germline CDR1 and CDR2: SGHDN and FVKESK. V lost 4 bases to trimming and J lost 4 bases; unmatched junction nucleotides: 9.